This TCR beta chain originates from a study of identical twins. Every donor was a healthy Caucasian. For this clonotype: The antigen is not known.

TCRdb re-derived calls from the 5' RACE reads in MiXCR, one entry per CDR3 protein. Of around 240,000 distinct CDR3 sequences in the sample, about 7% were seen once. Germline V CDR1 and CDR2: SGHRS, YFSETQ. The CDR3 sequence is 16 residues long. Losses at the gene ends were 1 base for V and 4 bases for J; bases not matched to a gene: 7. Study conclusions and caveats: Where out-of-frame alpha sequences were twin-shared, they showed excess low generation probability.

The same data also contributed to another study, on yellow fever vaccine responses in identical twins.

Material: memory (CD45RO+) T cells sorted from blood. This chain uses TRBV5-1 with TRBJ2-1, with 8 bases lining up with TRBD2. The TCR sequence derives from a woman under 30 in good health. CDR3 protein: CASSLRSGSKYNEQFF. In nucleotides, the CDR3 is TGCGCCAGCAGCTTGCGAAGCGGGAGTAAATACAATGAGCAGTTCTTC.